Sequencing of this TCR beta chain was carried out in a study of vaccination and CD4 T cells after COVID-19. On the study more broadly: Post-vaccine sampling followed dose two by a median approximately 74 days (range 14 to 241).

The Oncomine TCR Beta short-read assay was what sequenced the DNA obtained from cultured CD4+ T cells. TCRdb fed the PCR reads into MiXCR, producing one record per CDR3 protein. Of some 20,000 distinct CDR3 sequences in the sample, about two fifths were seen once. Study-wide results and limits: Convalescent patients gained a median about 90% of their reactive clones only post-vaccination. Rising from approximately 21 to 40, the median of SARS-CoV-2-reactive clonotypes did not change significantly.

V lost 6 bases and J lost 4; bases outside the gene matches: 9. CDR1 and CDR2 (germline): MNHEY, SVGEGT. The CDR3 runs 15 residues. The treatment is: roughly 10-day PBMC culture with coronavirus spike peptide pools or control peptides (ViraFEST assay). This clonotype was counted only a few times. Its antigen is undetermined. This chain joins TRBV6-2 or TRBV6-3 and TRBJ2-1, with 7 bases aligning to TRBD1. This sequence was found in a human donor who had recovered from COVID-19. The sample taken for sequencing was CD4+ T cells from blood, cultured in vitro. DNA for the CDR3: TGTGCCAGCAGCTATAAACAGGGGTGGTACAATGAGCAGTTCTTC. Translated: CASSYKQGWYNEQFF.